This T cell receptor (beta chain) was captured in a study of cytomegalovirus exposure and HLA in healthy donors. The assay was immunoSEQ multiplex PCR, and TCRdb's table has in-frame clones only and misses some. The sample has 150,000 to 200,000 clones; around 81% are singletons. This clonotype was obtained from a woman aged 18-30 years in good health and CMV-seropositive. The sample consisted of PBMCs.

CDR3 bases: TGTGCCAGCAGCTTAGGGACAGGGATAACAGTGGCCAATAATGAGCAGTTCTTC. Translated: CASSLGTGITVANNEQFF. The chain carries TRBV11-3 and TRBJ2-1; 8 nucleotides match TRBD1. The junction had 15 bases not matched to a gene; V was cut back by 1 base and J by 7 bases. The germline CDR1 and CDR2 sequences are SGHNT and YENEEA. The CDR3 totals 18 residues.